This TCR beta chain stems from a study of blood T cell repertoires in COVID-19. This CDR3 spans 13 amino acids. The junction had 6 bases not matched to a gene; V was cut back by 6 bases and J by 5 bases. Germline-derived CDR1 and CDR2 are SGHDN and FVKESK. Sequencing was performed with immunoSEQ multiplex PCR; in TCRdb, only in-frame clones are kept and a portion is missing. This table has around 130,000 clones, about 85% appearing once. This clonotype originated in a human donor in a cohort sampled during active COVID-19. The sequenced material came from peripheral blood. The rearrangement uses TRBV14 and TRBJ2-5; 7 positions match TRBD1. The CDR3 here is CASRRQGEETQYF. In DNA form, the CDR3 reads TGTGCCAGCAGGCGACAGGGAGAGGAGACCCAGTACTTC.